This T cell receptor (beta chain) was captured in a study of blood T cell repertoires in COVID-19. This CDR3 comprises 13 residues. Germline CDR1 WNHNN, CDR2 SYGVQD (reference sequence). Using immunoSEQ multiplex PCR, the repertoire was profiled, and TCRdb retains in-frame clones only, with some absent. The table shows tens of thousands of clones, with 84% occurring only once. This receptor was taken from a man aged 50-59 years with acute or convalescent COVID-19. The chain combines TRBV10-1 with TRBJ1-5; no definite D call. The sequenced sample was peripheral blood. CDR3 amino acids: CAREGDRNQPQHF. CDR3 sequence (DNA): TGCGCGAGGGAGGGCGATCGGAATCAGCCCCAGCATTTT.